This entry lists 6 T cell receptor beta chains sequenced from one sample in a study of T cell repertoires in cytomegalovirus infection. Each CDR3 protein gets one entry after TCRdb re-called the reads with MiXCR. The sample has 70,000 to 85,000 distinct CDR3 sequences; 40% are singletons. These TCRs' antigens remain unknown. The sequencing here drew on CD8+ T cells from cultured PBMCs, taken from culture after CMV antigen stimulation. The receptors originated from a human donor in good health (CMV status not recorded). Some clones in this sample may be carry-over from other donors' samples.

The rearrangement joins TRBV6-5 to TRBJ2-1, with TRBD1 matching over 7 bases. The CDR3 loop spans 15 amino acids. The junction had 7 bases not matched to a gene; V was cut back by 6 bases and J by 2 bases. CDR1 MNHEY and CDR2 SVGAGI come from the germline V gene. The CDR3 DNA reads as TGTGCCAGCAGATCCGGGACAGAAGCCTACAATGAGCAGTTCTTC. Translating gives CASRSGTEAYNEQFF.

This chain links TRBV6-6 with TRBJ2-1, with 9 nucleotides matching TRBD2. The CDR3 loop spans 19 amino acids. V shed 5 bases and J 5 bases; nucleotides not matched to a gene: 19. Germline CDR1 reads MNHNY; CDR2 reads SVGAGI (reference sequence). The CDR3 sequence is CASSQSLEAGGSDNNEQFF. The CDR3, as DNA: TGTGCCAGCAGTCAATCCCTCGAAGCGGGGGGCAGCGATAACAATGAGCAGTTCTTC.

The chain couples TRBV27 to TRBJ2-7; D is perhaps TRBD1 (5 bases). Between the trimmed V and J ends, which lost 2 bases and 5 bases, there was a span of 10 bases. The CDR3 extends over 13 amino acids. Germline CDR1 is MNHEY and CDR2 is SMNVEV (reference sequence). The CDR3 DNA is TGTGCCAGCAGTTTAAGCAGGGCCCACGAGCAGTACTTC. Amino acid sequence: CASSLSRAHEQYF.

This clonotype was recorded a few times. The chain uses TRBV7-6 and TRBJ2-3, with 7 bases aligning to TRBD2. The V gene's germline CDR1 is SGHVS and CDR2 FNYEAQ. V trimming: 4 bases; J trimming: 2 bases; junction bases outside the gene matches: 9. This CDR3 is 16 amino acids long. The CDR3 DNA sequence: TGTGCCAGCAGCTCCGGAAGCGGGGCCCTCACAGATACGCAGTATTTT. Amino acids: CASSSGSGALTDTQYF.

The V and J genes are TRBV7-2 and TRBJ2-1; 9 bases are shared with TRBD2. The V and J ends lost 5 bases and 5 bases, in that order; junction bases with no gene match: 10. CDR1 SGHTA and CDR2 FQGNSA come from the germline V gene. The length of the CDR3 is 16 residues. The chain's CDR3 is CASSVLLRGGNNEQFF. The DNA of the CDR3 is TGTGCCAGCAGCGTTCTGTTGCGGGGGGGAAACAATGAGCAGTTCTTC.

The rearrangement joins TRBV7-2 to TRBJ1-5, with a possible D match to TRBD1 (5 bases). The germline V gene has CDR1 SGHTA and CDR2 FQGNSA. The V end was cut by 0 bases, the J end by 6 bases, with 12 bases between. The CDR3 extends over 15 amino acids. The CDR3 nucleotides are TGTGCCAGCAGCTTAGCGGGGGAATTGGGTCAGCCCCAGCATTTT. It is translated as CASSLAGELGQPQHF.